The 14 T cell receptor beta chains below come from one sample, sequenced in a study of neurological immune-mediated disorders. TCRdb reprocessed the 5' RACE reads via MiXCR and lists one record per CDR3 protein. Of about 62,000 distinct CDR3 sequences listed, approximately 4.6% were seen once; the top ten hold about 3.2%. Sequenced: PBMCs. The receptors shown here come from a woman between 50 and 59 years old with multiple sclerosis.

This clonotype appeared many times. This chain connects TRBV5-1 to TRBJ1-1; 7 positions match TRBD1. The CDR3 loop spans 15 amino acids. The germline gives CDR1 SGHRS, CDR2 YFSETQ. V shed 1 base, J shed 1 base, and the junction held 4 bases outside the gene matches. CDR3 amino acids: CASSLQGGANTEAFF. The CDR3 DNA follows: TGCGCCAGCAGCTTGCAGGGGGGCGCGAACACTGAAGCTTTCTTT.

This clonotype showed up many times. The gene calls are TRBV5-1 and TRBJ2-2, with D tentatively TRBD2 (5 bases). The germline CDR1 and CDR2 sequences are SGHRS and YFSETQ. The V and J ends lost 4 bases and 4 bases respectively, with 14 bases between them. The CDR3 loop spans 15 amino acids. The CDR3 coding sequence is TGCGCCAGCAGCGAGTACGGAGGTAGCACCGGGGAGCTGTTTTTT. The encoded protein is CASSEYGGSTGELFF. Filled out from reference TRBV5-1 and TRBJ2-2, the complete variable domain reads KAGVTQTPRYLIKTRGQQVTLSCSPISGHRSVSWYQQTPGQGLQFLFEYFSETQRNKGNFPGRFSGRQFSNSRSEMNVSTLELGDSALYLCASSEYGGSTGELFFGEGSRLTVL.

Ten or more counts support this clonotype. The chain uses TRBV7-9 and TRBJ2-7, with 8 bases identical to TRBD1. Germline V gives CDR1 SEHNR, CDR2 FQNEAQ (reference sequence). The CDR3 runs to 13 residues. J gave up 8 bases and V 4 bases, and 7 bases lay outside the gene matches. The CDR3 DNA reads as TGTGCCAGCAGCTCCGCCCCAGGGGGCCAGCAGTACTTC. Its translation: CASSSAPGGQQYF. The whole variable domain, remainder taken from reference TRBV7-9 and TRBJ2-7, is DTGVSQNPRHKITKRGQNVTFRCDPISEHNRLYWYRQTLGQGPEFLTYFQNEAQLEKSRLLSDRFSAERPKGSFSTLEIQRTEQGDSAMYLCASSSAPGGQQYFGPGTRLTVT.

This clonotype was counted at least ten times. The chain joins TRBV10-3 to TRBJ2-3; D remains unclear. Trimming stripped 0 bases from V and 4 bases from J, with 5 bases between. The CDR3 is 13 residues long. Germline V gene lookup returns CDR1 ENHRY and CDR2 SYGVKD. The DNA of the CDR3 is TGTGCCATCAGTGAGTCCGCGGCAGATACGCAGTATTTT. It encodes CAISESAADTQYF.

This rearrangement joins TRBV24-1 to TRBJ2-2; maybe TRBD1 (5 bases). CDR3 size: 15 residues. The germline V and J ends were trimmed by 5 bases and 1 base, with 10 bases remaining between them. Germline V CDR1 and CDR2: KGHDR, SFDVKD. This chain's CDR3 is CATSATDRNTGELFF. For the CDR3, the DNA is TGTGCCACCAGTGCCACAGACAGGAACACCGGGGAGCTGTTTTTT.

V usage is TRBV7-3 and J usage is TRBJ2-3; D might be TRBD2 (6 bases). The CDR3 loop spans 13 amino acids. The germline V gene has CDR1 SGHTA and CDR2 FQGTGA. The germline V and J ends were trimmed by 4 bases and 3 bases, with 8 bases remaining between them. In nucleotides, the CDR3 is TGTGCCAGCAGCTCAGGGACTACAGATACGCAGTATTTT. Amino acids: CASSSGTTDTQYF. Full variable domain (missing parts from reference TRBV7-3 and TRBJ2-3): GAGVSQTPSNKVTEKGKYVELRCDPISGHTALYWYRQSLGQGPEFLIYFQGTGAADDSGLPNDRFFAVRPEGSVSTLKIQRTERGDSAVYLCASSSGTTDTQYFGPGTRLTVL.

This clonotype was detected many times. J is TRBJ1-2 and V is TRBV3-1, with 7 positions matching TRBD1. Germline values: CDR1 LGHDT, CDR2 YNNKEL (reference sequence). The ends lost 1 base at V and 4 bases at J; junction bases unmatched: 12. This CDR3 contains 17 residues. The CDR3 loop is CASSQGVTGPLSYGYTF. For the CDR3, the DNA is TGTGCCAGCAGCCAAGGGGTGACAGGGCCGTTGTCCTATGGCTACACCTTC.

This clonotype has just a few counts. The chain links TRBV18 to TRBJ1-1; D call uncertain. V lost 2 bases and J 0 bases, leaving 13 bases between the germline ends. The germline V gene has CDR1 KGHSH and CDR2 LQKENI. The CDR3 length is 16 residues. In nucleotides, the CDR3 is TGTGCCAGCTCACCAGAGTTCGGGATGGTGAACACTGAAGCTTTCTTT. This gives the protein CASSPEFGMVNTEAFF.

The table lists this clonotype with many counts. The chain carries TRBV29-1 and TRBJ2-3; the D is unclear. This CDR3 is 12 amino acids long. V lost 4 bases to trimming and J lost 5 bases, with 10 bases between them. CDR1 is SQVTM and CDR2 is ANQGSEA in the germline V gene. The CDR3 sequence is CSVGLTVDTQYF. The DNA for the CDR3 is TGCAGCGTTGGACTTACGGTAGATACGCAGTATTTT.

A note on this clonotype: It may be a read error: a sequence one base away is much more abundant. This chain connects TRBV15 to TRBJ2-7; D ambiguous. The CDR3 totals 13 residues. Between the trimmed V and J ends, which lost 4 bases and 3 bases, there was a span of 10 bases. Looked up from germline, CDR1 is LNHNV and CDR2 is YYDKDF (reference sequence). CDR3 sequence (DNA): TGTGCCACCAGCAAGGGAAAGGTCTACGAGCAGTACGTC. It is translated as CATSKGKVYEQYV.

The sample holds many counts of this clonotype. The genes are TRBV5-1 and TRBJ2-6; D not certain. V was trimmed by 4 bases and J by 0 bases, leaving 17 bases between them. CDR1 and CDR2 (germline): SGHRS, YFSETQ. The CDR3 runs to 18 residues. The CDR3 DNA follows: TGCGCCAGCAGCGTGGCAGGTGAATCGGGCTCTGGGGCCAACGTCCTGACTTTC. This translates into CASSVAGESGSGANVLTF.

As regards this clonotype: Since a much larger clone is just one base distant, this may be a read error. The chain recombines TRBV7-8 with TRBJ1-4; the match to TRBD1 covers 7 bases. The germline CDR1 and CDR2 sequences are SGHVS and FQNEAQ. The CDR3 totals 13 residues. The CDR3 DNA sequence: TGTGCCGTCGAACAGGGGCTTAATGACAAACTGTTTTTT. Translating gives CAVEQGLNDKLFF.

In this sample, this clonotype turned up a few times. V usage is TRBV7-2 and J usage is TRBJ1-5; maybe TRBD1 (5 bases). This CDR3 contains 15 residues. In germline, CDR1 is SGHTA, CDR2 FQGNSA. Trimming cost V 1 base and J 4 bases, with 11 bases left between them. The CDR3, as DNA: TGTGCCAGCAGCTTAGGAATGACAGCGAATCAGCCCCAGCATTTT. As protein: CASSLGMTANQPQHF.

At least ten counts were recorded for this clonotype. The CDR3 loop reads CSAGGQSYTF. CDR3 nucleotides: TGCAGTGCCGGGGGACAGAGCTACACCTTC. The rearrangement uses TRBV20-1 and TRBJ1-2, with 7 bases lining up with TRBD1. With V trimmed by 6 bases and J by 9 bases, 4 bases remained unmatched. The length of the CDR3 is 10 residues. CDR1 and CDR2 (germline): DFQATT, SNEGSKA (reference sequence).